One sample yielded the 2 T cell receptor beta chains listed below, sequenced in a study of control samples from healthy donors and cancer patients. Clones were sequenced by immunoSEQ multiplex PCR, and TCRdb holds only the in-frame ones, with some missing. The table shows 150,000 to 190,000 clones, with 93% occurring only once. The sequencing sample was made of blood. The receptors were gathered from a man aged 45-60 years in good health.

The chain couples TRBV18 to TRBJ2-5; 10 nucleotides line up with TRBD2. Losses at the gene ends were 1 base for V and 0 bases for J; bases not matched to a gene: 5. The CDR3 is 17 residues long. Germline lookup yields CDR1 KGHSH and CDR2 LQKENI. The CDR3 region is CASSPRLAGAYQETQYF. The CDR3 nucleotides are TGTGCCAGCTCACCACGACTAGCGGGCGCTTACCAAGAGACCCAGTACTTC. Drawing the rest from reference TRBV18 and TRBJ2-5, the complete variable domain is NAGVMQNPRHLVRRRGQEARLRCSPMKGHSHVYWYRQLPEEGLKFMVYLQKENIIDESGMPKERFSAEFPKEGPSILRIQQVVRGDSAAYFCASSPRLAGAYQETQYFGPGTRLLVL.

This sequence joins TRBV5-1 and TRBJ2-7, with 7 bases lining up with TRBD1. The V segment lost 3 bases and the J segment 2 bases; nucleotides outside the gene matches: 5. The CDR3 extends over 14 amino acids. Germline V gene lookup returns CDR1 SGHRS and CDR2 YFSETQ. CDR3 nucleotides: TGCGCCAGCAGCTCCACCGGGACAGCCTACGAGCAGTACTTC. This translates into CASSSTGTAYEQYF.